This TCR beta chain was sequenced during a study of blood T cell repertoires in COVID-19 (dated by TCRdb to about 2020). For context, the study as a whole: The collaborator samples originated in the United States, Italy and Spain and spanned the acute and convalescent phases of COVID-19. The prospective study material was composed of cDNA or gDNA derived from T cells, B-cell-depleted T cells, or PBMCs. Subjects who had been exposed to COVID-19, were actively infected with it, or had recovered from it provided the deeply sampled blood TCRbeta repertoires that made up the dataset. The repertoires were released in a freely available public database intended as a resource for research on the immune response to SARS-CoV-2. Samples came from the ongoing ImmuneRACE study (first 160 participants) plus 1,254 subjects from 6 global collaborators. A de-identified subject ID, COVID-19 status, age in years and sex were almost always included in the sample metadata. Where available, HLA class I and class II types were taken from metadata supplied by the sample provider and were not determined by assay-based typing. Study-wide findings and limitations: Clinical and demographic metadata were provided uncurated, with the amount varying by source and participant.

Regarding this clone: The antigen it binds to is not known. Base qualities are missing; no much larger clone stands one base away.

Each collaborating institution followed its own protocols to collect whole blood in K2EDTA tubes. For TCRbeta analysis, collaborators shipped samples in one of three forms: frozen whole blood, isolated PBMCs, or DNA extracted from either of those sample types. The immunoSEQ Assay, a bias-controlled multiplex PCR, was used to amplify TCRbeta CDR3 regions from genomic DNA. The paper's data handling went like this. Within the assay, amplification of reference gene primers was used to estimate how many nucleated cells each sample contained. To quantify the absolute abundance of each unique TCRbeta CDR3 rearrangement, sequence reads were collapsed and filtered. Productive Simpson clonality was computed per sample as the square root of Simpson's diversity index over productive rearrangements. TCRdb provides this immuneACCESS table in a form limited to in-frame rearrangements. Some clones are lacking; in checked studies, under half of them reflect an unresolved V gene, and why the rest are absent is not known. Clone size and the V and J calls come from that table; the DNA yielded D and trimming. This sample has fewer than 20,000 clones in its table, and roughly 82% of those were observed once. The ten largest clones add up to approximately 20% of the sample.

V sheds 0 bases and J sheds 0 bases, leaving 13 bases between their ends. Spanning cysteine to phenylalanine, the CDR3 consists of 17 amino acids. Just the 51-base CDR3 DNA is kept, in frame starting at base 1. Per the germline V gene, SGHRS is the CDR1 and YFSETQ is the CDR2. Sample: peripheral blood. This TCR came from an elderly man with active COVID-19. The sequence is built from TRBV5-1 and TRBJ2-1, with the D gene not clear enough to name. The DNA reads TGCGCCAGCAGCTTGGGGTCCTTGGTTAGCTCCTACAATGAGCAGTTCTTC. This sequence encodes CASSLGSLVSSYNEQFF.